A single sample is the source of the 6 T cell receptor beta chains below, sequenced in a study of OX40 agonist ivuxolimab in advanced cancers. Produced via immunoSEQ multiplex PCR; TCRdb's table is partial and in-frame only. This sample has 70,000 to 80,000 clones; over 70% occur once, and the top ten carry roughly 4.5%. Material: CD4+ or CD8+ T cells sorted from blood, obtained in a trial of the OX40 agonist ivuxolimab. All receptors come from an adult with an advanced solid tumor such as melanoma, head and neck, liver or kidney cancer.

The CDR3 reads CASSPHPTENYGYTF. CDR3 in DNA: TGTGCCAGCAGCCCACATCCCACGGAGAACTATGGCTACACCTTC. The chain couples TRBV6-4 to TRBJ1-2; D gene ambiguous. There are 15 residues in the CDR3. V dropped 6 bases and J dropped 2 bases, with 16 bases sitting between them. Germline CDR1 and CDR2: MRHNA and SNTAGT.

The rearrangement joins TRBV9 to TRBJ2-1, with D hard to call. V was cut by 0 bases and J by 3 bases, with 7 bases left in between. CDR1 and CDR2 from the germline V gene are SGDLS and YYNGEE. The CDR3 covers 14 residues. CDR3 sequence reads: CASSVAGSYNEQFF. For the CDR3, the DNA is TGTGCCAGCAGCGTAGCGGGCAGCTACAATGAGCAGTTCTTC.

The rearrangement uses TRBV9 and TRBJ2-3; D remains unclear. The CDR3 spans 11 residues. Germline V gene sequence: CDR1 SGDLS, CDR2 YYNGEE. V lost 4 bases and J lost 9, with 9 bases in between. In DNA form, the CDR3 reads TGTGCCAGCAGCCTCGCCGGAACGCAGTATTTT. Residues: CASSLAGTQYF.

The sample holds one count of this clone. This chain connects TRBV4-2 to TRBJ2-1; a possible D gene is TRBD2 (5 bases). Trimming took off 4 bases at V and 5 bases at J, with 18 bases between the two ends. The CDR3 extends over 16 amino acids. CDR1 LGHNA and CDR2 YNFKEQ come from the germline V gene. CDR3 DNA: TGTGCCAGCAGCCCCGCTTGGGCGGGCAACGACAATGAGCAGTTCTTC. Amino acids: CASSPAWAGNDNEQFF.

The V and J genes are TRBV6-7 and TRBJ2-7, with 7 nucleotides matching TRBD1. TRBV6-7 is an open reading frame whose function is uncertain. Trimming cost V 6 bases and J 5 bases; bases outside gene matches: 1. The CDR3 covers 11 residues. CDR3 DNA: TGTGCCAGCAGCCAGGGGGACGAGCAGTACTTC. It specifies CASSQGDEQYF.

The genes are TRBV27 and TRBJ2-5, with unresolved D. The V and J ends lost 4 bases and 5 bases respectively, with 14 bases between them. CDR3 length: 14 amino acids. Germline V gives CDR1 MNHEY, CDR2 SMNVEV (reference sequence). CDR3: CASSYGSTGETQYF. CDR3 nucleotide sequence: TGTGCCAGCAGTTACGGGTCGACTGGGGAGACCCAGTACTTC.